This T cell receptor (beta chain) was captured by sequencing in a study of CD8 T cells in ankylosing spondylitis. Findings of the study overall: Characteristic of ankylosing spondylitis blood, it appeared, was a TCR beta motif comprising fewer than 10 highly homologous variants. Reportedly, disease-linked clones are significantly enriched in ankylosing spondylitis patients' matched synovial fluid. Peripheral blood samples showed relatively rare disease-linked clones, and these clones were CD8+.

The authors made TCR beta libraries by quantitative 5'-RACE with molecular barcodes. MiXCR was run by TCRdb on the 5' RACE reads, yielding one entry per CDR3 protein. The table has under 850,000 distinct CDR3 sequences, over 15% seen once. Remarks on this clonotype: Its antigen is undetermined.

This receptor was taken from a male donor with ankylosing spondylitis. The sequencing input was blood, either unsorted or a sorted T cell fraction (not recorded which).

CDR3 DNA: TGTGCCAGCAGTCCCTATGCGGGAGGGGACAATGAGCAGTTCTTC. Translation gives CASSPYAGGDNEQFF. This chain links TRBV9 with TRBJ2-1; 9 bases fit TRBD2. The CDR3 length is 15 residues. Losses at the gene ends were 5 bases for V and 5 bases for J; bases not matched to a gene: 8. Germline CDR1 is SGDLS and CDR2 is YYNGEE.